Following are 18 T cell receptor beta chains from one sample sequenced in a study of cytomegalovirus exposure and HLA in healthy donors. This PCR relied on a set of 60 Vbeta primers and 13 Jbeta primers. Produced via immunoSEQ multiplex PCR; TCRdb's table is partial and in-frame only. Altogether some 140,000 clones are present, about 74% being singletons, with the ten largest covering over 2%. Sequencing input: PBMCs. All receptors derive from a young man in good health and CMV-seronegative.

The CDR3 DNA reads as TGTGCCAGCAGCTGGGTGGGGGGGCTCACAGATACGCAGTATTTT. Its translation: CASSWVGGLTDTQYF. The chain couples TRBV11-2 to TRBJ2-3; maybe TRBD2 (7 bases). V was pared by 4 bases and J by 2 bases, with 13 bases between. From germline, CDR1 is SGHAT and CDR2 FQNNGV. The CDR3 consists of 15 residues.

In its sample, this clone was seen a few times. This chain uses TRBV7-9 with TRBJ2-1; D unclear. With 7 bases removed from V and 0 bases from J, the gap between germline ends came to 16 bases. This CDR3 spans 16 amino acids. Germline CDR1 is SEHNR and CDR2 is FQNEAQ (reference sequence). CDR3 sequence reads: CASTLSGASSYNEQFF. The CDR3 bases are TGTGCCAGCACTCTCTCGGGTGCAAGCTCCTACAATGAGCAGTTCTTC.

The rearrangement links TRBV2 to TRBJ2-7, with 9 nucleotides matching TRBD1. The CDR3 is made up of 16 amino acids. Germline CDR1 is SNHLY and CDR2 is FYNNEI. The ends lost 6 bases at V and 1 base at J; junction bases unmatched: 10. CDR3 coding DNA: TGTGCCAGCAGCCGGCCGGGACAGGGATCGTCCTACGAGCAGTACTTC. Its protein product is CASSRPGQGSSYEQYF.

Here the CDR3 reads CASSYSQGLNTEAFF. CDR3 nucleotide sequence: TGTGCCAGCAGTTACTCTCAGGGATTGAACACTGAAGCTTTCTTT. This sequence joins TRBV6-6 and TRBJ1-1; TRBD1 is a possible D gene (5 bases). Germline V lookup: CDR1 MNHNY, CDR2 SVGAGI (reference sequence). The germline V and J ends were trimmed by 0 bases and 0 bases, with 8 bases remaining between them. This CDR3 has 15 residues.

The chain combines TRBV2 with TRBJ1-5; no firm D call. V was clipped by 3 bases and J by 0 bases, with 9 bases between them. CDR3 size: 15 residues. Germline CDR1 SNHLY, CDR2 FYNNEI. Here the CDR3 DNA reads TGTGCCAGCAGTGAGAACGGGAATAGCAATCAGCCCCAGCATTTT. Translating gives CASSENGNSNQPQHF.

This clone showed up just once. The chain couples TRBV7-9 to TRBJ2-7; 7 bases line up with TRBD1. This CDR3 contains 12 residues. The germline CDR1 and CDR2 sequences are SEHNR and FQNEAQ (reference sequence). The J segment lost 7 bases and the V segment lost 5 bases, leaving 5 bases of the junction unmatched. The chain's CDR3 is CASSPDRVEQYF. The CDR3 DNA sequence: TGTGCCAGCAGCCCCGACAGGGTAGAGCAGTACTTC.

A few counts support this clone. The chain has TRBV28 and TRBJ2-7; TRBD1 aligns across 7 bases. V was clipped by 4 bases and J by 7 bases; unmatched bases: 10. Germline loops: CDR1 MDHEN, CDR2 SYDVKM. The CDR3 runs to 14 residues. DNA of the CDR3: TGTGCCAGCAGTTGGACAGGCTCCCTTGGGGAGCAGTACTTC. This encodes CASSWTGSLGEQYF.

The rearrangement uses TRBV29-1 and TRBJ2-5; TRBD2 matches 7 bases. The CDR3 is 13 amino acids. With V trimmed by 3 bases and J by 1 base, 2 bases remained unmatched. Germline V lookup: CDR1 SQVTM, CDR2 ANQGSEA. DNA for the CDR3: TGCAGCGTTGATCCTAGCGGCCAAGAGACCCAGTACTTC. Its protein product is CSVDPSGQETQYF.

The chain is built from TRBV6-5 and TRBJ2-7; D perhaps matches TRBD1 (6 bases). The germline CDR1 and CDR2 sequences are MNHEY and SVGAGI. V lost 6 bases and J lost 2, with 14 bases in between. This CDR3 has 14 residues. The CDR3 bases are TGTGCCAGCAGGAGGACAGAGTTAACCTACGAGCAGTACTTC. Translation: CASRRTELTYEQYF.

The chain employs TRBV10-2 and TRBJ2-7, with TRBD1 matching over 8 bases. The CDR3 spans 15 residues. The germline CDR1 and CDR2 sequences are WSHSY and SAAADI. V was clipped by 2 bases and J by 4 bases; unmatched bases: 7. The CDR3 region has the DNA TGCGCCAGCAGTGAGCCTGGACAGGGTGTATACGAGCAGTACTTC. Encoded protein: CASSEPGQGVYEQYF.

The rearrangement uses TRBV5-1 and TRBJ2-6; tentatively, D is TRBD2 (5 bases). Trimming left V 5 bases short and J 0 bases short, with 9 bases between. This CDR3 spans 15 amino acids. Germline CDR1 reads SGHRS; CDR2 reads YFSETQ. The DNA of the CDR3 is TGCGCCAGCAGGGACTGGGCCTCTGGGGCCAACGTCCTGACTTTC. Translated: CASRDWASGANVLTF.

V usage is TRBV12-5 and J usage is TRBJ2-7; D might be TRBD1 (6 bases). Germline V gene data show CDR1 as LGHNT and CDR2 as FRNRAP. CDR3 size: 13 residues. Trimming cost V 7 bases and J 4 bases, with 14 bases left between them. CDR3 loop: CASARQGNYEQYF. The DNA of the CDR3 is TGTGCTAGTGCTAGGCAGGGGAATTACGAGCAGTACTTC.

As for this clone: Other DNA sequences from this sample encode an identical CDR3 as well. The CDR3 is CASSQTGTSTDTQYF. CDR3 bases: TGTGCCAGCAGCCAAACAGGGACGAGCACAGATACGCAGTATTTT. The gene calls are TRBV6-6 and TRBJ2-3; TRBD1 might be the D (6 bases). Trimming cost V 6 bases and J 0 bases, with 13 bases left between them. Germline CDR1 MNHNY, CDR2 SVGAGI (reference sequence). This CDR3 has 15 amino acids.

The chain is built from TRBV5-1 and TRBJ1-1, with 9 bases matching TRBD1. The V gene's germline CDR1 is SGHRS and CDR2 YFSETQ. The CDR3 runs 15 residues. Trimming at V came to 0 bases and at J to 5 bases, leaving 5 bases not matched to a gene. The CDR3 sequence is CASSLAGTGSTEAFF. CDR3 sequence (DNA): TGCGCCAGCAGCTTGGCCGGGACAGGGAGTACTGAAGCTTTCTTT.

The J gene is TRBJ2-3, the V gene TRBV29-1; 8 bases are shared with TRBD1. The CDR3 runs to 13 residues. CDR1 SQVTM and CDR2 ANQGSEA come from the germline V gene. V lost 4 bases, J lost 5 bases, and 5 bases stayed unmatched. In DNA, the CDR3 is TGCAGCGTTGGCAGGGGGCAGCGAGATACGCAGTATTTT. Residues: CSVGRGQRDTQYF.

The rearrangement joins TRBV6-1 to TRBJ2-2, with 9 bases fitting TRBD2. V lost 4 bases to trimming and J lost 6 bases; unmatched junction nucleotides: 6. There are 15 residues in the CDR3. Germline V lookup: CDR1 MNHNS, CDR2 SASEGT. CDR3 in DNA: TGTGCCAGCAGTGGACAGCGGGAGGTCGCCGGGGAGCTGTTTTTT. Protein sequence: CASSGQREVAGELFF.

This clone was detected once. CDR3 coding DNA: TGCAGCGCCGCCGGGCGGGAGGGGACAGATACGCAGTATTTT. This encodes CSAAGREGTDTQYF. V usage is TRBV29-1 and J usage is TRBJ2-3; 9 bases line up with TRBD2. With 7 bases clipped from V and 3 bases from J, the junction kept 8 bases outside the gene matches. The CDR3 has 14 amino acids. CDR1 is SQVTM and CDR2 is ANQGSEA in the germline V gene.

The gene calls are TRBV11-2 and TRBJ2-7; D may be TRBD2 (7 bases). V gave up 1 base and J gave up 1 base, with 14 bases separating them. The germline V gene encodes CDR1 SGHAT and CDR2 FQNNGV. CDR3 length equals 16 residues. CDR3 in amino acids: CASSLVAGAISYEQYF. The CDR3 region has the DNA TGTGCCAGCAGCTTAGTGGCGGGGGCTATTTCCTACGAGCAGTACTTC.